This entry lists 23 T cell receptor beta chains sequenced from one sample in a study of T cell changes during pregnancy in multiple sclerosis. Only in-frame clones appear in the TCRdb table, and some are missing; sequencing was by immunoSEQ multiplex PCR. This sample carries some 40,000 clones, 90% of them seen once, and the ten largest clones take 4% to 5%. Here the sequenced sample was peripheral blood, taken in the second trimester of pregnancy. All receptors come from a female donor in good health, enrolled as a control in a pregnancy study.

This clone turned up a few times. The chain recombines TRBV5-8 with TRBJ2-1; D is ambiguous. CDR1 is SGHTS and CDR2 is YDEGEE in the germline V gene. Trimming removed 4 bases from V and 9 bases from J, with 20 bases in between. CDR3 length equals 15 residues. The CDR3 sequence: CASSPSNLDFGEQFF. CDR3 DNA sequence: TGTGCCAGCAGCCCATCCAACTTAGATTTTGGTGAGCAGTTCTTC.

This clone is a singleton in its sample. The V and J genes are TRBV5-1 and TRBJ2-2, with unresolved D. The CDR3 contains 14 residues. CDR1 is SGHRS, CDR2 YFSETQ, per germline. With 3 bases removed from V and 4 bases from J, the gap between germline ends came to 10 bases. The CDR3 sequence: CASSSDSGTGELFF. For the CDR3, the DNA is TGCGCCAGCAGCTCCGATAGTGGCACCGGGGAGCTGTTTTTT.

Remarks on this clone: An end of the junction differs from the germline gene, which may be a read error. The chain is built from TRBV7-7 and TRBJ2-7; 9 positions match TRBD2. The CDR3 covers 13 residues. The V gene's germline CDR1 is SSHAT and CDR2 FNYEAQ (reference sequence). The CDR3 nucleotides are TGTGCTAGCAGCTCGGGACTAGCTGGTGAGCAGTACTTC. As protein: CASSSGLAGEQYF.

The CDR3 is CASSQDRSGGKNIQYF. CDR3 in DNA: TGCGCCAGCAGCCAAGATCGGTCCGGGGGGAAAAACATTCAGTACTTC. The genes are TRBV4-3 and TRBJ2-4; TRBD2 matches at 7 bases. Germline V gene sequence: CDR1 LGHNA, CDR2 YSLEER. J lost 4 bases, V lost 0 bases, and 6 bases had no gene match. The CDR3 contains 16 residues.

The chain joins TRBV5-5 to TRBJ1-6; possibly TRBD1 for D (5 bases). Trimming pared 0 bases from V and 9 bases from J, leaving 16 bases between. The length of the CDR3 is 16 residues. CDR1 and CDR2 from the germline V gene are SGHKS and YYEKEE (reference sequence). The CDR3 DNA reads as TGTGCCAGCAGCTTGGGGGACTTTGGGGTATCTTCACCCCTCCACTTT. It specifies CASSLGDFGVSSPLHF.

The chain carries TRBV4-3 and TRBJ2-1, with 10 bases matching TRBD2. With V trimmed by 4 bases and J by 4 bases, 10 bases remained unmatched. CDR3 length equals 17 residues. Germline assignment: CDR1 LGHNA and CDR2 YSLEER. The CDR3 is CASSRDWASGGYNEQFF. The CDR3 DNA reads as TGCGCCAGCAGCCGTGACTGGGCTAGCGGGGGATACAATGAGCAGTTCTTC.

The chain is built from TRBV14 and TRBJ1-2; 8 nucleotides match TRBD1. CDR1 is SGHDN, CDR2 FVKESK, per germline. Trimming at V came to 6 bases and at J to 8 bases, leaving 8 bases not matched to a gene. The CDR3 is 13 amino acids. CDR3 DNA: TGTGCCAGCAGGCTGACAGGGGCGTCAGGCTACACCTTC. Its protein product is CASRLTGASGYTF.

The sample holds a few counts of this clone. The chain uses TRBV19 and TRBJ2-2, with 9 bases lining up with TRBD2. Germline V gene sequence: CDR1 LNHDA, CDR2 SQIVND (reference sequence). V was pared by 2 bases and J by 7 bases, with 8 bases of the junction left unmatched. CDR3 length: 16 residues. In nucleotides, the CDR3 is TGTGCCAGTAGTATACTAGGTAGCGGGGGACTCGGGGAGCTGTTTTTT. Its translation: CASSILGSGGLGELFF.

The chain is built from TRBV11-3 and TRBJ2-1; 8 bases match TRBD2. The germline gives CDR1 SGHNT, CDR2 YENEEA. The CDR3 extends over 15 amino acids. V shed 5 bases and J 6 bases; nucleotides not matched to a gene: 9. The CDR3 region is CASSARAGAINEQFF. For the CDR3, the DNA is TGTGCCAGCAGCGCTCGAGCGGGGGCCATCAATGAGCAGTTCTTC.

The gene calls are TRBV5-4 and TRBJ2-1; TRBD1 aligns across 8 bases. J gave up 7 bases and V 1 base, and 10 bases lay outside the gene matches. CDR1 SGHNT and CDR2 YYREEE come from the germline V gene (reference sequence). The length of the CDR3 is 16 residues. CDR3 region: CASSLSRQGARNEQFF. CDR3 coding DNA: TGTGCCAGCAGCTTGAGCAGGCAGGGGGCTCGGAATGAGCAGTTCTTC.

CDR3 bases: TGTGCCAGCAGGGGGGGTCCCGGGACTAGCGGTATAGATACGCAGTATTTT. Its protein is CASRGGPGTSGIDTQYF. The genes are TRBV2 and TRBJ2-3; 11 nucleotides align to TRBD2. J was trimmed by 5 bases and V by 6 bases; bases with no gene match: 13. The CDR3 runs to 17 residues. Germline V lookup: CDR1 SNHLY, CDR2 FYNNEI.

This chain uses TRBV9 with TRBJ1-1; no firm D call. This CDR3 spans 13 amino acids. Germline CDR1 and CDR2: SGDLS and YYNGEE. The V and J ends lost 4 bases and 4 bases respectively, with 11 bases between them. CDR3 nucleotides: TGTGCCAGCAGCAAAGGGAGTAGCACTGAAGCTTTCTTT. This sequence encodes CASSKGSSTEAFF.

V gene TRBV4-1 combines with J gene TRBJ2-7, with 11 bases that match TRBD2. Germline CDR1 and CDR2: MGHRA and YSYEKL. The CDR3 has 16 residues. The junction had 8 bases not matched to a gene; V was cut back by 0 bases and J by 7 bases. The CDR3 loop is CASSQDGTSGSYEQYF. CDR3 in DNA: TGCGCCAGCAGCCAAGATGGCACTAGCGGGAGTTATGAGCAGTACTTC.

This clone was counted once. The CDR3 DNA sequence: TGTGCCAGTATGGAGATGGACAGGGATTTCTATGGCTACACCTTC. As protein: CASMEMDRDFYGYTF. The chain combines TRBV19 with TRBJ1-2; 8 nucleotides match TRBD1. Germline assignment: CDR1 LNHDA and CDR2 SQIVND (reference sequence). V shed 7 bases, J shed 4 bases, and the junction held 11 bases outside the gene matches. CDR3 length equals 15 residues.

This clone was counted once. At one end the junction does not follow the germline gene, possibly because of a read error. V is TRBV7-9 and J is TRBJ1-6; D unresolved. This CDR3 comprises 14 residues. Germline values: CDR1 SEHNR, CDR2 FQNEAQ (reference sequence). The CDR3 loop is CASSLPLRHSPLHF. CDR3 coding DNA: TGTGCCAGCAGCTTACCCCTCAGACATTCGCCCCTCCACTTT.

V gene TRBV2 combines with J gene TRBJ1-2; D call uncertain. With 7 bases removed from V and 2 bases from J, the gap between germline ends came to 8 bases. CDR3 size: 12 residues. Per the germline V gene, CDR1 is SNHLY and CDR2 is FYNNEI. The CDR3 loop reads CASKGGNYGYTF. Written as DNA, the CDR3 is TGTGCCAGCAAGGGAGGAAACTATGGCTACACCTTC.

The chain employs TRBV4-3 and TRBJ1-3, with D perhaps matching TRBD1 (5 bases). This CDR3 has 15 residues. Trimming cost V 1 base and J 3 bases, with 10 bases left between them. Germline CDR1 is LGHNA and CDR2 is YSLEER. CDR3: CASSQGSRVGNTIYF. CDR3 DNA sequence: TGCGCCAGCAGCCAAGGATCCAGGGTTGGAAACACCATATATTTT.

The chain couples TRBV4-2 to TRBJ2-1, with TRBD2 matching 10 bases. The CDR3 is made up of 19 amino acids. CDR1 is LGHNA and CDR2 is YNFKEQ in the germline V gene. Trimming took 0 bases from V and 4 from J; bases not matched to a gene: 12. CDR3 region: CASSQDEGGLAEYYNEQFF. CDR3 bases: TGTGCCAGCAGCCAAGATGAGGGCGGACTAGCGGAATATTACAATGAGCAGTTCTTC.

This chain uses TRBV14 with TRBJ2-7; TRBD2 aligns across 12 bases. The trim removed 5 bases at V and 1 base at J, leaving 12 bases unmatched. CDR3 length equals 18 residues. From germline, CDR1 is SGHDN and CDR2 FVKESK. The CDR3 sequence is CASSVLAGGVPGSYEQYF. DNA for the CDR3: TGTGCCAGCAGCGTACTAGCGGGAGGAGTCCCTGGATCCTACGAGCAGTACTTC. The full variable domain, its missing parts supplied by reference TRBV14 and TRBJ2-7, is EAGVTQFPSHSVIEKGQTVTLRCDPISGHDNLYWYRRVMGKEIKFLLHFVKESKQDESGMPNNRFLAERTGGTYSTLKVQPAELEDSGVYFCASSVLAGGVPGSYEQYFGPGTRLTVT.

The chain has TRBV5-6 and TRBJ1-5; 9 bases map to TRBD1. Unmatched junction bases numbered 10, after V lost 4 bases and J lost 2 bases. Looked up from germline, CDR1 is SGHDT and CDR2 is YYEEEE. CDR3 length: 17 residues. As DNA, the CDR3 is TGTGCCAGCAGCCTGGAACAGGGGGCCGCGGGCAATCAGCCCCAGCATTTT. It translates to CASSLEQGAAGNQPQHF.

J is TRBJ1-2 and V is TRBV10-3, with TRBD1 matching 8 bases. This CDR3 region has 14 residues. Germline CDR1 reads ENHRY; CDR2 reads SYGVKD. Losses at the gene ends were 11 bases for V and 0 bases for J; bases not matched to a gene: 8. CDR3 sequence: CASGQVPTNYGYTF. In DNA, the CDR3 is TGTGCCTCGGGACAGGTCCCTACTAACTATGGCTACACCTTC.

CDR3 DNA: TGTGCCAGTAGTCCCCAACAGGGGCGAGACACCGGGGAGCTGTTTTTT. Translating it yields CASSPQQGRDTGELFF. The chain is built from TRBV19 and TRBJ2-2; TRBD1 aligns across 7 bases. Germline V lookup: CDR1 LNHDA, CDR2 SQIVND (reference sequence). The CDR3 has 16 residues. V lost 5 bases to trimming and J lost 3 bases; unmatched junction nucleotides: 9.

The chain links TRBV9 to TRBJ2-7; 10 nucleotides align to TRBD1. In germline, CDR1 is SGDLS, CDR2 YYNGEE. Trimming took 4 bases from V and 3 from J; bases not matched to a gene: 4. The CDR3 runs to 14 residues. CDR3 sequence reads: CASSTRTGGYEQYF. The CDR3 bases are TGTGCCAGCAGCACACGGACAGGGGGCTACGAGCAGTACTTC.